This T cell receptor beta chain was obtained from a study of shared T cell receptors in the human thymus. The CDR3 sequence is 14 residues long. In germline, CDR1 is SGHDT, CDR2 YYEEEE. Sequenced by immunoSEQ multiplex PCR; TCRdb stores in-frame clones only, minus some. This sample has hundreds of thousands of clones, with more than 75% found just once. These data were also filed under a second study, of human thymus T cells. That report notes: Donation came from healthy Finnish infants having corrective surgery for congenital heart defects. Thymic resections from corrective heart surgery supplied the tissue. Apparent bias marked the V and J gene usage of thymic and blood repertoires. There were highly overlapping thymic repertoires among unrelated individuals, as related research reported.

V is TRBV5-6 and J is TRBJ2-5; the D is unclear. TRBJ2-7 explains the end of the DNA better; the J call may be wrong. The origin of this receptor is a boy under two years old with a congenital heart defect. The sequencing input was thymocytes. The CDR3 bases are TGTGCCAGCAGCTTGGAACAGTTCTCCTACGAGCAGTACTTC. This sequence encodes CASSLEQFSYEQYF.